This TCR beta chain stems from a study of blood T cell repertoires in COVID-19. The overall study: Sites across the United States, Italy and Spain contributed samples from acute and convalescent COVID-19. Sources were T cells, B-cell-depleted T cells, or PBMCs; the material itself was cDNA or gDNA.

The junction had 2 bases not matched to a gene; V was cut back by 2 bases and J by 5 bases. The CDR3 spans 14 residues. Germline-derived CDR1 and CDR2 are GTSNPN and SVGIG (reference sequence). This clone came up many times. Original processing notes: The authors estimated nucleated cell counts from reference gene primer amplification. TCRdb's copy holds only in-frame clones and misses some; the assay was immunoSEQ multiplex PCR. D and trimming come from the DNA, and the V and J calls and clone size come from that table. Of about 33,000 clones listed, around 84% are singletons. This receptor was identified in a man older than 75 with acute or convalescent COVID-19. V gene TRBV30 combines with J gene TRBJ1-6, with 8 nucleotides matching TRBD1. Sequenced material: peripheral blood. The CDR3 loop is CAWSKGQDNSPLHF. In nucleotides, the CDR3 is TGTGCCTGGAGTAAGGGACAGGATAATTCACCCCTCCACTTT.